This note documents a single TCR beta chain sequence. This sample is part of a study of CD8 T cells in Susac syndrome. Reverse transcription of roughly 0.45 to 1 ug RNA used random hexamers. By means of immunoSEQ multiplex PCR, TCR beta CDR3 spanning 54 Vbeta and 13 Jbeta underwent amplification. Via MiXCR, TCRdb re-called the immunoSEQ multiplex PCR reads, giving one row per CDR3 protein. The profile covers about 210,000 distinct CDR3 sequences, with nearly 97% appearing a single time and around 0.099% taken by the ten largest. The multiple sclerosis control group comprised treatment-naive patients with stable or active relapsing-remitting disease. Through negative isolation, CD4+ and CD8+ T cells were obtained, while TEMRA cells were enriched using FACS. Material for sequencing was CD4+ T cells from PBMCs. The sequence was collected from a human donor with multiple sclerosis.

This CDR3 is CASSTPGLAVSEQYF. The CDR3 coding sequence is TGTGCCAGCAGTACACCGGGACTAGCGGTGTCTGAGCAGTACTTC. The V gene is TRBV27, the J gene TRBJ2-7, with 11 bases fitting TRBD2. There are 15 residues in the CDR3. With 5 bases clipped from V and 7 bases from J, the junction kept 10 bases outside the gene matches. CDR1 is MNHEY, CDR2 SMNVEV, per germline (reference sequence).